This T cell receptor beta chain was recorded in a study of blood T cell repertoires in COVID-19. Study-level information: The United States, Italy and Spain provided the acute and convalescent COVID-19 samples.

Clinical history reported by participants formed the basis on which cohorts were assigned. How the authors handled the data: Reference gene primers were amplified, and this amplification served to estimate nucleated cell counts. The method was immunoSEQ multiplex PCR; TCRdb's version includes in-frame clones alone and lacks a portion of them. Clone size and V and J calls were adopted from that table, with D and trimming inferred from the DNA. The data hold approximately 200,000 clones, with about 90% observed a single time. The CDR3 extends over 20 amino acids. V was clipped by 3 bases and J by 2 bases; unmatched bases: 19. The V gene's germline CDR1 is SGDLS and CDR2 YYNGEE.

Material for sequencing was PBMCs or T cells enriched from blood (not recorded which). This receptor was identified in a woman younger than 45 who had recovered from COVID-19. This chain uses TRBV9 with TRBJ1-1, with 10 bases identical to TRBD1. CDR3 sequence (DNA): TGTGCCAGCAGCGACGATCGGGACAGGGGTCTATTTTGGGGCAACACTGAAGCTTTCTTT. Translated: CASSDDRDRGLFWGNTEAFF.